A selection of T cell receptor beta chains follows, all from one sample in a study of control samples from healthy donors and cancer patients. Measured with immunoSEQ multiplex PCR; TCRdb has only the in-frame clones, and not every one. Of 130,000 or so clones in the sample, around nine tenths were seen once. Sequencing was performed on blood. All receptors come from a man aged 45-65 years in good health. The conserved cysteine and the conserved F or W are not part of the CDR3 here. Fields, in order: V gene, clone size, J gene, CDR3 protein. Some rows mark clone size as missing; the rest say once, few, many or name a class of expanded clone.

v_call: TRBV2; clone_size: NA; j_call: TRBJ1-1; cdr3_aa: ASSEAVNTEAF
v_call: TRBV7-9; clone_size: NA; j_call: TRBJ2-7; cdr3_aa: ASSFTSEQY
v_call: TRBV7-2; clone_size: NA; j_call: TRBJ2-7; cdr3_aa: ASSQPGQGIGYEQY
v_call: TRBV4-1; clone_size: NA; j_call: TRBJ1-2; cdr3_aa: ASSQGSRYGYT
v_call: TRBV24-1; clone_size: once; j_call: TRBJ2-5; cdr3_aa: ATSDWRRGSRETQY
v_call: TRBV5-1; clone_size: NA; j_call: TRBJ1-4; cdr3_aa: ASSLEGYNEKLF
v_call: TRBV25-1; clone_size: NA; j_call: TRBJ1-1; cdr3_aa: ASSGALNTEAF
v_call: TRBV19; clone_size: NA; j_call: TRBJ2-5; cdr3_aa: ASSMGQVETQY
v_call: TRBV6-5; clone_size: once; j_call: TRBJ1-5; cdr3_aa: ASSTDRGVNQPQH
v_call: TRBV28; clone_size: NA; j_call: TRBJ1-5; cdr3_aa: ASSLVQVNQPQH
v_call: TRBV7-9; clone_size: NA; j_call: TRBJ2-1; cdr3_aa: ASSLGQGVYEQF
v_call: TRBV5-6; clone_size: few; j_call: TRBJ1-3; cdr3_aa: ASSLNGRSGNTIY
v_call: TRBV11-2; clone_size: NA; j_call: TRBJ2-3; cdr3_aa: ASSLVGGISTDTQY
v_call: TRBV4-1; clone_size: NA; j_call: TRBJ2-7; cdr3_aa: ASSQDRGGQY
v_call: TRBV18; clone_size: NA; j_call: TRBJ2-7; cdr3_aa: ASSPGTGDEQY
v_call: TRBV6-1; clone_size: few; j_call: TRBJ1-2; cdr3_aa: ASSESGRNGYT
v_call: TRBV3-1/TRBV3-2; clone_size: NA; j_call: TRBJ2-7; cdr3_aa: ASSQDIIPSGEQY
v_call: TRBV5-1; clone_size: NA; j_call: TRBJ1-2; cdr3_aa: ASSLAGHGGGYT
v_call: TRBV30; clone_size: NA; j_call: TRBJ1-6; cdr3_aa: AWTNGAGVSSYNSPLH
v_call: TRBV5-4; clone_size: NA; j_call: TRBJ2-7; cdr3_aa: ASSSSGVYEQY
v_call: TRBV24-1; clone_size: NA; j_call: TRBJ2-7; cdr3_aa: ATSDSHGYEQY
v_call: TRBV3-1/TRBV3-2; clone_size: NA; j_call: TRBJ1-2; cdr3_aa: ASSQEGTGVYGYT
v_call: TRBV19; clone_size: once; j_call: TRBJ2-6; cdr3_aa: ASSVDRFSGANVLT
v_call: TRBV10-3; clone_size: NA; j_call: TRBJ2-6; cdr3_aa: AISAEDSGANVLT
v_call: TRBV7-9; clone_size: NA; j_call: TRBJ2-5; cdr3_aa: ASARGEQETQY
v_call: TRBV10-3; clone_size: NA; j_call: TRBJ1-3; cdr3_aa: AISDRSLSGNTIY
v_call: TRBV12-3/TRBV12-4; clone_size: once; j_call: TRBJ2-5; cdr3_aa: ASSLSGKETQY
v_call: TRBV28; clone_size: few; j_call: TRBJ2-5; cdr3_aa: ASRPGLAIETQY
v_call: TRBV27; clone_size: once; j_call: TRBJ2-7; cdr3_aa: ASRQLTGGRAEQY
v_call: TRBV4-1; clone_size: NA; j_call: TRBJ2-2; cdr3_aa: ASSQALPWNTGELF
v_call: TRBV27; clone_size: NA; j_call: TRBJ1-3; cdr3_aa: ASSPDRGNTIY
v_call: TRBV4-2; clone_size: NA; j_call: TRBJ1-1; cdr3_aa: ASSQFTGGLTEAF
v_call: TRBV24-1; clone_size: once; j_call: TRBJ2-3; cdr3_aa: ATSGGAPDTQY
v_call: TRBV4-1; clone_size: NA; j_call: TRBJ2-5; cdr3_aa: ASSQDRQEPETQY
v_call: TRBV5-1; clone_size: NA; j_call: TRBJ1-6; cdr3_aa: ASSLAQGGSLFNNSPLH
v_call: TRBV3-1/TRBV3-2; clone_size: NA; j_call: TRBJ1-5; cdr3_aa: ASSQGSGIGQPQH
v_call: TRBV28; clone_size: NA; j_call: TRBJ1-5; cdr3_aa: ASSPLNQPQH
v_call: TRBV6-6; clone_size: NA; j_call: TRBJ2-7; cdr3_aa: ASKLGQGGSYEQY
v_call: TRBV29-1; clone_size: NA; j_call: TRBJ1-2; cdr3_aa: SFYRRDRYGYT
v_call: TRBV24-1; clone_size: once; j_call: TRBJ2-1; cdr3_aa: ATLGGQGGEQF
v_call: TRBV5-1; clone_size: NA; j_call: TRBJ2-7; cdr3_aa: ASSPGQGAWSEQY
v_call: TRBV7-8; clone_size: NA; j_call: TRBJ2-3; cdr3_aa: ASSGLAVTDTQY